Below, 29 T cell receptor beta chains from the same sample are listed, as sequenced in a study of shared clonotypes between healthy human individuals. Clones were read by immunoSEQ multiplex PCR, and TCRdb kept only the in-frame ones, dropping some. The profile covers 2 million to 2.5 million clones, with 80% to 95% appearing a single time and more than 0.35% taken by the ten largest. Sequencing was carried out using naive CD4+ T cells from PBMCs. Subset defined: CD45RA+ positively selected. The receptors stem from a man aged 18 to 30 in good health. Some clones in this sample may be carry-over from other donors' samples.

This chain links TRBV4-1 with TRBJ2-5; D uncertain. Trimming pared 3 bases from V and 1 base from J, leaving 12 bases between. Per the germline V gene, CDR1 is MGHRA and CDR2 is YSYEKL. This CDR3 is built from 15 residues. CDR3: CASSQSPAAQETQYF. As DNA, the CDR3 is TGCGCCAGCAGCCAGTCCCCGGCCGCCCAAGAGACCCAGTACTTC.

The rearrangement links TRBV5-1 to TRBJ2-1, with a weak D call TRBD2 (6 bases). The CDR3 totals 16 residues. In germline, CDR1 is SGHRS, CDR2 YFSETQ. Trimming took off 1 base at V and 0 bases at J, with 11 bases between the two ends. The CDR3 here is CASSLSTSSSYNEQFF. CDR3 DNA: TGCGCCAGCAGCTTGAGTACTAGCAGCTCCTACAATGAGCAGTTCTTC.

The chain carries TRBV15 and TRBJ2-3; TRBD2 matches 12 bases. CDR3 length equals 18 residues. V lost 0 bases to trimming and J lost 5 bases; unmatched junction nucleotides: 9. CDR1 and CDR2 (germline): LNHNV, YYDKDF (reference sequence). In DNA form, the CDR3 reads TGTGCCACCAGCAGAGATCTAGTGACGGGACTAGCGGGAGATACGCAGTATTTT. Its protein product is CATSRDLVTGLAGDTQYF. The full variable domain, in which reference TRBV15 and TRBJ2-3 provide the parts outside the CDR3, is DAMVIQNPRYQVTQFGKPVTLSCSQTLNHNVMYWYQQKSSQAPKLLFHYYDKDFNNEADTPDNFQSRRPNTSFCFLDIRSPGLGDTAMYLCATSRDLVTGLAGDTQYFGPGTRLTVL.

This clone occurred once. This chain uses TRBV5-1 with TRBJ1-1; no clear D gene. This CDR3 comprises 14 residues. Germline V lookup: CDR1 SGHRS, CDR2 YFSETQ. Trimming left V 4 bases short and J 4 bases short, with 14 bases between. CDR3 region: CASSPPLGSTEAFF. The CDR3 DNA reads TGCGCCAGCAGCCCGCCCCTAGGGAGCACTGAAGCTTTCTTT.

Turning to this clone: The junction departs from the called germline gene at one end, perhaps through a read error. Other DNA sequences in the sample encode the same CDR3. CDR3 in DNA: TGTGCCATCAGTGAGTCGGGGGGCACGGATACGCAGTATTTT. Its protein is CAISESGGTDTQYF. The chain combines TRBV10-3 with TRBJ2-3; tentatively, D is TRBD1 or TRBD2 (6 bases each). This CDR3 is built from 14 residues. The germline CDR1 and CDR2 sequences are ENHRY and SYGVKD.

The chain has TRBV4-1 and TRBJ2-1; the D is unclear. The CDR3 is 14 residues long. The V gene's germline CDR1 is MGHRA and CDR2 YSYEKL. Between the trimmed V and J ends, which lost 0 bases and 4 bases, there was a span of 7 bases. The CDR3 region has the DNA TGCGCCAGCAGCCAAGAGCGGCGGTACAATGAGCAGTTCTTC. Amino acid sequence: CASSQERRYNEQFF.

The chain links TRBV7-2 to TRBJ2-7; 9 nucleotides line up with TRBD1. CDR1 is SGHTA, CDR2 FQGNSA, per germline. This CDR3 spans 15 amino acids. With 1 base clipped from V and 2 bases from J, the junction kept 3 bases outside the gene matches. The CDR3 bases are TGTGCCAGCAGCTTAGACAGGGGGCTAACCTACGAGCAGTACTTC. This translates into CASSLDRGLTYEQYF.

The V call is TRBV28, the J call TRBJ2-5; TRBD2 agrees at 8 bases. This CDR3 has 14 residues. CDR1 and CDR2 (germline): MDHEN, SYDVKM. Trimming at V came to 9 bases and at J to 3 bases, leaving 9 bases not matched to a gene. CDR3 DNA sequence: TGTGCCAGTTCCGACCGGGGGGGGAAAGAGACCCAGTACTTC. This codes for CASSDRGGKETQYF.

This rearrangement joins TRBV28 to TRBJ2-2; tentative D call: TRBD2 (6 bases). Germline CDR1 MDHEN, CDR2 SYDVKM. V lost 10 bases and J lost 1, with 13 bases in between. The CDR3 runs 14 residues. CDR3 nucleotide sequence: TGTGCCACCGTCGTCGGGGGGAACACCGGGGAGCTGTTTTTT. The encoded protein is CATVVGGNTGELFF.

The chain recombines TRBV5-6 with TRBJ2-6, with D unclear. The CDR3 is 14 amino acids. V was cut by 3 bases and J by 2 bases, with 6 bases left in between. From germline, CDR1 is SGHDT and CDR2 YYEEEE. CDR3 sequence reads: CASSSRAGANVLTF. CDR3 DNA: TGTGCCAGCAGCTCTAGAGCTGGGGCCAACGTCCTGACTTTC.

A remark on this clone: This sample also contains other DNA sequences that code for the same CDR3. This rearrangement joins TRBV2 to TRBJ2-2; 7 bases line up with TRBD1. The germline CDR1 and CDR2 sequences are SNHLY and FYNNEI. The V gene end was trimmed by 7 bases and the J gene end by 2 bases; junction bases not matched to a gene: 4. This CDR3 is built from 14 residues. DNA for the CDR3: TGTGCCAGCATCCGGGACAGAAACACCGGGGAGCTGTTTTTT. The encoded protein is CASIRDRNTGELFF.

The chain links TRBV6-1 to TRBJ2-5; 8 bases map to TRBD2. The J segment lost 5 bases and the V segment lost 6 bases, leaving 11 bases of the junction unmatched. Germline V gives CDR1 MNHNS, CDR2 SASEGT. The CDR3 has 15 residues. CDR3 sequence: CASSSGSPIRETQYF. As DNA, the CDR3 is TGTGCCAGCAGCAGCGGGAGTCCCATACGGGAGACCCAGTACTTC.

V is TRBV21-1 and J is TRBJ2-1; TRBD2, the table's D call, lacks a check against the DNA. TRBV21-1 is deemed a pseudogene. The CDR3 runs 16 residues. This CDR3 is CASISWGGASYNEQFF. The DNA for the CDR3 is TGTGCCAGCATCAGTTGGGGAGGCGCCTCCTACAATGAGCAGTTCTTC.

The chain carries TRBV12-5 and TRBJ2-6; D remains unclear. The germline gives CDR1 LGHNT, CDR2 FRNRAP. The CDR3 has 16 amino acids. V was shortened by 2 bases and J by 2 bases, with 10 bases between the two germline ends. The CDR3 bases are TGTGCTAGTGGTTTGCTTCTAATCCCTGGGGCCAACGTCCTGACTTTC. This sequence encodes CASGLLLIPGANVLTF.

V and J are TRBV9 and TRBJ2-7; 9 positions agree with TRBD2. This CDR3 is 17 amino acids long. In germline, CDR1 is SGDLS, CDR2 YYNGEE. J gave up 2 bases and V 5 bases, and 14 bases lay outside the gene matches. The CDR3 region is CASSATPRGRAPYEQYF. CDR3 nucleotides: TGTGCCAGCAGTGCAACCCCCCGCGGGAGGGCCCCCTACGAGCAGTACTTC.

This clone turned up a few times. The genes are TRBV30 and TRBJ1-1; D is unresolved. V shed 4 bases and J shed 0 bases, with 12 bases lying between them. This CDR3 has 14 residues. In germline, CDR1 is GTSNPN, CDR2 SVGIG (reference sequence). CDR3 nucleotide sequence: TGTGCCTGGAAACGAAGCAGTTTGAACACTGAAGCTTTCTTT. This encodes CAWKRSSLNTEAFF.

The chain has TRBV28 and TRBJ1-1; TRBD1 agrees at 7 bases. Germline V CDR1 and CDR2: MDHEN, SYDVKM. The CDR3 covers 17 residues. Trimming cost V 6 bases and J 2 bases; bases outside gene matches: 15. For the CDR3, the DNA is TGTGCCAGCAGACACGACAGGGCTGGCACCCCTAACACTGAAGCTTTCTTT. The encoded protein is CASRHDRAGTPNTEAFF.

The chain is built from TRBV5-8 and TRBJ1-2, with 8 positions matching TRBD1. The CDR3 is 13 residues long. Germline lookup yields CDR1 SGHTS and CDR2 YDEGEE. Trimming cost V 4 bases and J 8 bases; bases outside gene matches: 7. The chain's CDR3 is CASSRGQGRGYTF. CDR3 sequence (DNA): TGTGCCAGCAGCCGCGGACAGGGTCGAGGCTACACCTTC.

J is TRBJ2-5 and V is TRBV5-6; 10 bases line up with TRBD2. The better agreement between TRBJ2-7 and the DNA end casts doubt on the J call. The CDR3 is 15 residues long. Germline lookup yields CDR1 SGHDT and CDR2 YYEEEE. The chain's CDR3 is CASSLGSSGSYEQYF. The CDR3 DNA follows: TGTGCCAGCAGCTTGGGTTCTAGCGGGAGCTACGAGCAGTACTTC.

This chain connects TRBV7-2 to TRBJ2-5; the match to TRBD2 covers 10 bases. This CDR3 spans 15 amino acids. After removal of 1 base from V and 3 bases from J, the junction contained 2 bases not matched to a gene. Germline CDR1 is SGHTA and CDR2 is FQGNSA. The CDR3 bases are TGTGCCAGCAGCTTAGTCCTAGCGGGAGAAGAGACCCAGTACTTC. Amino acids: CASSLVLAGEETQYF.

With respect to this clone: Other DNA sequences in this sample translate to the same CDR3. J is TRBJ1-5 and V is TRBV28, with D hard to call. Germline CDR1 reads MDHEN; CDR2 reads SYDVKM. CDR3 length: 16 residues. V was cut by 2 bases and J by 0 bases, with 11 bases left in between. The CDR3 here is CASSLLPGNSNQPQHF. The CDR3 DNA sequence: TGTGCCAGCAGTTTACTTCCCGGAAATAGCAATCAGCCCCAGCATTTT.

The chain couples TRBV6-5 to TRBJ1-3; 10 positions match TRBD1. The germline V gene encodes CDR1 MNHEY and CDR2 SVGAGI. Trimming removed 4 bases from V and 4 bases from J; junction bases left unmatched: 7. The CDR3 is 16 amino acids. CDR3 DNA sequence: TGTGCCAGCAGTTGGGACAGGGGAACGGTCGGAAACACCATATATTTT. This translates into CASSWDRGTVGNTIYF.

This sequence joins TRBV30 and TRBJ1-2; D unresolved. The CDR3 extends over 12 amino acids. Germline lookup yields CDR1 GTSNPN and CDR2 SVGIG (reference sequence). Trimming cost V 1 base and J 6 bases, with 9 bases left between them. In nucleotides, the CDR3 is TGTGCCTGGAGTGCCCGACCCGATGGCTACACCTTC. Protein product: CAWSARPDGYTF.

The chain is built from TRBV18 and TRBJ2-5; D possibly corresponds to TRBD2 (6 bases). CDR3 size: 16 residues. V lost 1 base and J lost 2, with 14 bases in between. Germline CDR1 reads KGHSH; CDR2 reads LQKENI. The CDR3 DNA sequence: TGTGCCAGCTCACCACTCGGCGGGATGGGGCAAGAGACCCAGTACTTC. This encodes CASSPLGGMGQETQYF.

The chain couples TRBV5-4 to TRBJ1-1, with TRBD1 identical over 11 bases. CDR1 and CDR2 from the germline V gene are SGHNT and YYREEE (reference sequence). The ends lost 0 bases at V and 8 bases at J; junction bases unmatched: 6. The CDR3 sequence is 15 residues long. CDR3 in amino acids: CASSLGGQGVSEAFF. The CDR3 DNA reads TGTGCCAGCAGCTTGGGGGGACAGGGGGTATCGGAAGCTTTCTTT.

This clone was recorded a few times. The rearrangement links TRBV25-1 to TRBJ2-1; 10 bases map to TRBD2. Germline trimming cut 4 bases from V and 0 bases from J; bases unmatched to any gene: 3. Germline assignment: CDR1 MGHDK and CDR2 SYGVNS. There are 16 residues in the CDR3. CDR3 region: CASSGTSGSSYNEQFF. The CDR3 region has the DNA TGTGCCAGCAGTGGGACTAGCGGATCCTCCTACAATGAGCAGTTCTTC. The whole variable domain, filled in from reference TRBV25-1 and TRBJ2-1, reads EADIYQTPRYLVIGTGKKITLECSQTMGHDKMYWYQQDPGMELHLIHYSYGVNSTEKGDLSSESTVSRIRTEHFPLTLESARPSHTSQYLCASSGTSGSSYNEQFFGPGTRLTVL.

The rearrangement uses TRBV5-1 and TRBJ2-1; 13 bases line up with TRBD2. Unmatched junction bases numbered 7, after V lost 4 bases and J lost 9 bases. CDR3 length: 15 amino acids. Germline loops: CDR1 SGHRS, CDR2 YFSETQ. CDR3 in DNA: TGCGCCAGCAGCGACGGACTAGCGGGAGTTGGTGAGCAGTTCTTC. Its translation is CASSDGLAGVGEQFF.

The chain's CDR3 is CASSRGTEGTQYF. Here the CDR3 DNA reads TGTGCCAGCAGTCGAGGGACTGAGGGGACCCAGTACTTC. The chain employs TRBV6-5 and TRBJ2-5, with D tentatively TRBD2 (6 bases). The CDR3 has 13 residues. Germline V lookup: CDR1 MNHEY, CDR2 SVGAGI. The V end was cut by 5 bases, the J end by 7 bases, with 14 bases between.

The chain joins TRBV7-6 to TRBJ2-2; the match to TRBD2 covers 7 bases. Germline trimming cut 3 bases from V and 5 bases from J; bases unmatched to any gene: 6. Germline CDR1 reads SGHVS; CDR2 reads FNYEAQ. CDR3 length: 15 residues. The CDR3 bases are TGTGCCAGCAGCTTGCGAGCGGGGTTAACCGGGGAGCTGTTTTTT. Translated: CASSLRAGLTGELFF.